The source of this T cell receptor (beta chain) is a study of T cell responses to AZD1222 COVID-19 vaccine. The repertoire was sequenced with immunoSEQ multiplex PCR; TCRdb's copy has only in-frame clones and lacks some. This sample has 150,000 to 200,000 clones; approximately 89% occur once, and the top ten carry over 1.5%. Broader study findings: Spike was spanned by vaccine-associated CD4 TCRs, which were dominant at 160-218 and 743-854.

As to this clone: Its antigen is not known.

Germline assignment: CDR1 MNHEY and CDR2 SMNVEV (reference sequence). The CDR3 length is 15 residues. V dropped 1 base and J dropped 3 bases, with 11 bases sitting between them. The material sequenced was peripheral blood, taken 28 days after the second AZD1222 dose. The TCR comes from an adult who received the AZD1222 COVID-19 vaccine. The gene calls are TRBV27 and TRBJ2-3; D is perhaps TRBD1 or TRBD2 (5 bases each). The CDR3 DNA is TGTGCCAGCAGTTTATTTGGGGGTGATACAGATACGCAGTATTTT. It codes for CASSLFGGDTDTQYF.